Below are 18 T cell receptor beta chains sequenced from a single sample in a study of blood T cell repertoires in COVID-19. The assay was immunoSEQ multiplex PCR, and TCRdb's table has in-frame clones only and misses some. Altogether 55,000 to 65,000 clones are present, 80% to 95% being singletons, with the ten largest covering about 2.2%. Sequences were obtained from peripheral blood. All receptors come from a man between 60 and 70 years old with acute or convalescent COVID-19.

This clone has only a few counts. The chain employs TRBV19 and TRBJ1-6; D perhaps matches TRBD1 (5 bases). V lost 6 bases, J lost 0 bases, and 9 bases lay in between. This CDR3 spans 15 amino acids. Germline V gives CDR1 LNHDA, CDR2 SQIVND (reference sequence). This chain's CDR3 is CASSFDSSYNSPLHF. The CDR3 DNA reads TGTGCCAGTAGCTTCGACAGCTCCTATAATTCACCCCTCCACTTT. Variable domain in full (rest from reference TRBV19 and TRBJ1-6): DGGITQSPKYLFRKEGQNVTLSCEQNLNHDAMYWYRQDPGQGLRLIYYSQIVNDFQKGDIAEGYSVSREKKESFPLTVTSAQKNPTAFYLCASSFDSSYNSPLHFGNGTRLTVT.

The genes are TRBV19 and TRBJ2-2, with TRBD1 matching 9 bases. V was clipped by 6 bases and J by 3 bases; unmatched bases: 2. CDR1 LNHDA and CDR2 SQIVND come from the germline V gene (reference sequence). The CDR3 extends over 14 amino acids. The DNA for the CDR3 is TGTGCCAGTAGGAGGACAGGGGACACCGGGGAGCTGTTTTTT. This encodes CASRRTGDTGELFF.

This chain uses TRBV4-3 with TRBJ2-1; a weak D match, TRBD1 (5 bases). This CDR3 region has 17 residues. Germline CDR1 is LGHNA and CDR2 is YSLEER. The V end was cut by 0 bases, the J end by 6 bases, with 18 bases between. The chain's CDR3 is CASSQDFKRGSGNEQFF. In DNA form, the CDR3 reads TGCGCCAGCAGCCAAGATTTTAAAAGGGGCTCCGGCAATGAGCAGTTCTTC.

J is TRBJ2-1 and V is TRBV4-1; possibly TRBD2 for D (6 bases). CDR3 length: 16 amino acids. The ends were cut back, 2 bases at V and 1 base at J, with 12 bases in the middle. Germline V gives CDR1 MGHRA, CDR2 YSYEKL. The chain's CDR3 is CASSQQTSLSYNEQFF. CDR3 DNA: TGCGCCAGCAGCCAACAGACTAGTTTGTCCTACAATGAGCAGTTCTTC.

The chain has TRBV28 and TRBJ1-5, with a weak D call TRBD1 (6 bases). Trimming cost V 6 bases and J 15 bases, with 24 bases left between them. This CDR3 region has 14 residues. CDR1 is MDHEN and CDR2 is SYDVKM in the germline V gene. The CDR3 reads CASRTLLNHGDTHF. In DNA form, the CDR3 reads TGTGCCAGCAGAACCCTTCTGAATCATGGGGACACGCATTTT.

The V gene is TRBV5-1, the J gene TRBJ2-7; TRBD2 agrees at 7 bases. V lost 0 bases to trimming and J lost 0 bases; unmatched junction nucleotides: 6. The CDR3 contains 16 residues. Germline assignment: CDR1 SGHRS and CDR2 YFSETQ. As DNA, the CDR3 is TGCGCCAGCAGCTTGGCCTCCAGACTAGCCTCCTACGAGCAGTACTTC. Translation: CASSLASRLASYEQYF.

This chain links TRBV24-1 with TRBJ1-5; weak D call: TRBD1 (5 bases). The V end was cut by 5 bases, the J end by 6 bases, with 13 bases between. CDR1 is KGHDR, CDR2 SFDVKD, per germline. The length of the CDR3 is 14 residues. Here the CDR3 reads CATSVGGGGQPQHF. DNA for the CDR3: TGTGCCACCAGTGTCGGGGGGGGAGGTCAGCCCCAGCATTTT.

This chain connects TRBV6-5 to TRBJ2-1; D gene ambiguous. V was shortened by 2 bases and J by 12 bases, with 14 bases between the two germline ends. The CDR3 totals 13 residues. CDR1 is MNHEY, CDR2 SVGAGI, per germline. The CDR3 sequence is CASSYSLGSWQFF. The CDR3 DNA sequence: TGTGCCAGCAGTTACAGCTTGGGCTCCTGGCAGTTCTTC.

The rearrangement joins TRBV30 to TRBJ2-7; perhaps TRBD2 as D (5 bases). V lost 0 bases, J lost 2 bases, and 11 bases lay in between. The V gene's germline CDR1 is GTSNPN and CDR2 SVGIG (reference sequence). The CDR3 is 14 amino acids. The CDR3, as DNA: TGTGCCTGGAGTGTACGGCGGGCCCCCTACGAGCAGTACTTC. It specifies CAWSVRRAPYEQYF.

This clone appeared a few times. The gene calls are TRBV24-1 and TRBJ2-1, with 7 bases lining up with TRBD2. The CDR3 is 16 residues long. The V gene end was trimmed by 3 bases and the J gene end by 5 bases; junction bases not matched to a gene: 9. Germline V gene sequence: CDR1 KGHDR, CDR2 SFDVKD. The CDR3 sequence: CATSDHGRPANNEQFF. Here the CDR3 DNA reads TGTGCCACCAGTGATCACGGGAGGCCCGCCAACAATGAGCAGTTCTTC.

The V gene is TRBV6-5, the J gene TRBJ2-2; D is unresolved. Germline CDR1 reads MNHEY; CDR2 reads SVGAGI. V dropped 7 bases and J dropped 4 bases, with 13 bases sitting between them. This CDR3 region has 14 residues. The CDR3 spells CASTRPLSTGELFF. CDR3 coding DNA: TGTGCCAGCACCAGACCACTAAGCACCGGGGAGCTGTTTTTT.

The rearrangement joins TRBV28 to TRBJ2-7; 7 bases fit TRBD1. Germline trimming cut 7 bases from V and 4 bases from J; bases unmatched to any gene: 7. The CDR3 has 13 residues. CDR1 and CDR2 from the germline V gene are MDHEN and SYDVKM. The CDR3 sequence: CASTRDRPYEQYF. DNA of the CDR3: TGTGCCAGCACCCGGGACAGACCGTACGAGCAGTACTTC. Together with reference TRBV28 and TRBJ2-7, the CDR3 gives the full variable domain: DVKVTQSSRYLVKRTGEKVFLECVQDMDHENMFWYRQDPGLGLRLIYFSYDVKMKEKGDIPEGYSVSREKKERFSLILESASTNQTSMYLCASTRDRPYEQYFGPGTRLTVT.

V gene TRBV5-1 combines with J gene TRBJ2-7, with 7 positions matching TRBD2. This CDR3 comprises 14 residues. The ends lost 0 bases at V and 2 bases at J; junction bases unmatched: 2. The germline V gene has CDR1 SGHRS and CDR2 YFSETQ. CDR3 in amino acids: CASSLVAGAYEQYF. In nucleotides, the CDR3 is TGCGCCAGCAGCTTGGTGGCGGGGGCCTACGAGCAGTACTTC.

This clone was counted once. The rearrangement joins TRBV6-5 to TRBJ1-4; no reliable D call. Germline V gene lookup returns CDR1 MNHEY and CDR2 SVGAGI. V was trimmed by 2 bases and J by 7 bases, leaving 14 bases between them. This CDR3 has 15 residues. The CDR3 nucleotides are TGTGCCAGCAGTTACATGGCAGGCCGCCCTGAAAAACTGTTTTTT. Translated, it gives CASSYMAGRPEKLFF.

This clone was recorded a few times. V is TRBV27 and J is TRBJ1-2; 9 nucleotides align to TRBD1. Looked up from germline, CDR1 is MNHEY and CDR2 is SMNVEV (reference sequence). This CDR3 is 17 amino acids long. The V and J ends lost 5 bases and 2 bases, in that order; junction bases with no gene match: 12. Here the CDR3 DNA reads TGTGCCAGCAGTACAACAGGGGGCCTAAGGTCAAACTATGGCTACACCTTC. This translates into CASSTTGGLRSNYGYTF.

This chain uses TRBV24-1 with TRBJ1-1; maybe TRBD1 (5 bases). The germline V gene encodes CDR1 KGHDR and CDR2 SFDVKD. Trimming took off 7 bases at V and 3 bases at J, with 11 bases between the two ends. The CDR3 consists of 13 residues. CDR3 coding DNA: TGTGCCACCAGGGGGGGATTCGACACTGAAGCTTTCTTT. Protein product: CATRGGFDTEAFF.

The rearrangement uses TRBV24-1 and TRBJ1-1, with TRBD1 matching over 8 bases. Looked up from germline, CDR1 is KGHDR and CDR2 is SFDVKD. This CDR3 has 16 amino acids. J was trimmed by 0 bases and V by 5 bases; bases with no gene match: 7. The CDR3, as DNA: TGTGCCACCAGTGGCGAATCAGGGGGCATGAACACTGAAGCTTTCTTT. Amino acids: CATSGESGGMNTEAFF.

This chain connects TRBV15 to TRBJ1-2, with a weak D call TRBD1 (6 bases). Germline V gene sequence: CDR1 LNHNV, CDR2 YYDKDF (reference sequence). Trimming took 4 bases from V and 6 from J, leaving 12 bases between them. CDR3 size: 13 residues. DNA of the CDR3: TGTGCCACCAGCATACAGGGTGAAGATGGCTACACCTTC. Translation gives CATSIQGEDGYTF.